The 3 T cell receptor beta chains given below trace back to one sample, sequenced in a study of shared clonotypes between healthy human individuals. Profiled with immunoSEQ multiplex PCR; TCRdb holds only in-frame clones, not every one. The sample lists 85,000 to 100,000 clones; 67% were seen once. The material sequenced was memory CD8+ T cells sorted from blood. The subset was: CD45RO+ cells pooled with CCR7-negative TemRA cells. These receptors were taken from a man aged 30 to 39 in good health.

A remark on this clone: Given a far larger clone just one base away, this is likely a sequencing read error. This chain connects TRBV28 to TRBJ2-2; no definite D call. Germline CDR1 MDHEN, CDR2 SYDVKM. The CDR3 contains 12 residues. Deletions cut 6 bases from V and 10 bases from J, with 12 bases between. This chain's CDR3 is CASSWSPEELFF. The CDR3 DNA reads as TGTGCCAGCAGCTGGAGCCCCGAGGAGCTGTTTTTT.

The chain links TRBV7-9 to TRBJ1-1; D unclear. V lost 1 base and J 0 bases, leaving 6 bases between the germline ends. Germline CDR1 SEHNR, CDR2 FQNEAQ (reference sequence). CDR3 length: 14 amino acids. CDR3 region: CASSLGQMNTEAFF. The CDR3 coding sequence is TGTGCCAGCAGCTTAGGCCAGATGAACACTGAAGCTTTCTTT.

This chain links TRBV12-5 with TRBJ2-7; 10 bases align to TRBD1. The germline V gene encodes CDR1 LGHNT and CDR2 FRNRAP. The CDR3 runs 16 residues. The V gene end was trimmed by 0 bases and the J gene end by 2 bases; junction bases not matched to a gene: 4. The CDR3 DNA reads TGTGCTAGTGGTTTGGTTTTGGGACAGGGGACCTACGAGCAGTACTTC. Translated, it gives CASGLVLGQGTYEQYF. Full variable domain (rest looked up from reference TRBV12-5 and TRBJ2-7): DARVTQTPRHKVTEMGQEVTMRCQPILGHNTVFWYRQTMMQGLELLAYFRNRAPLDDSGMPKDRFSAEMPDATLATLKIQPSEPRDSAVYFCASGLVLGQGTYEQYFGPGTRLTVT.